This T cell receptor beta chain was found in a study of blood T cells in healthy people across ages. Primed by a sample-barcoded 5' primer and a J-beta primer mix, a second PCR proceeded for 7 to 11 cycles. From the 5' RACE reads, TCRdb called clonotypes with MiXCR, one entry per CDR3 protein. This table holds fewer than 750,000 distinct CDR3 sequences, about 45% found once. Germline loops: CDR1 SGHTA, CDR2 FQGNSA. The CDR3 covers 15 residues. V lost 1 base to trimming and J lost 1 base, with 10 bases between them. V gene TRBV7-2 combines with J gene TRBJ2-5; D call uncertain. The sequencing sample was made of blood. This clonotype was obtained from a man at least 80 years old in good health. Here the CDR3 DNA reads TGTGCCAGCAGCTTAGTAGGCGGACCCCAAGAGACCCAGTACTTC. It translates to CASSLVGGPQETQYF.